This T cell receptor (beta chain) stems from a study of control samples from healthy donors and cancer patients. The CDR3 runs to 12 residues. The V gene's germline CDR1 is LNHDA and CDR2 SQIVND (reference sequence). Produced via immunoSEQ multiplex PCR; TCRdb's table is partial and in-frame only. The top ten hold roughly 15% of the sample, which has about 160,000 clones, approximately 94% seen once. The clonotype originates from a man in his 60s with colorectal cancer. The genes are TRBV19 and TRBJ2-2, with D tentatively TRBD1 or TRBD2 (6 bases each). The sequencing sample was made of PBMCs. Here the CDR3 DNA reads TGTGCTTCCGGAGGGGGCACCGGGGAGCTGTTTTTT. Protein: CASGGGTGELFF.